The sequence of this T cell receptor beta chain was determined in a study of monozygotic twins with inflammatory bowel disease. The CDR3 runs to 13 residues. Germline assignment: CDR1 LGHNA and CDR2 YSLEER. TCRdb reprocessed the 5' RACE reads and keeps a single row for each CDR3 protein, giving no DNA. Reported are roughly 120,000 distinct CDR3 sequences; the ten largest clones contain 9.5% to 15%. This chain joins TRBV4-3 and TRBJ1-5. The sequence derives from a human donor with ulcerative colitis or Crohn's disease, or a healthy co-twin of an affected twin (not recorded which). The specimen sequenced was blood. This CDR3 is CASSQEVDQPQHF.